This T cell receptor (beta chain) stems from a study of blood T cells in healthy people across ages (dated by TCRdb to between 2015 and 2016). Broadly, across the study: Template switching captured roughly one uniquely barcoded TCR beta cDNA molecule per two T cells in model experiments. Age-related changes in TCR beta repertoire diversity were measured in the study by deep sequencing normalized with unique cDNA molecular identifiers. Four age groups were formed from the donors: young (average 16 years), middle-aged (approximately 39), aged (under 70) and long-lived (less than 85). To avoid experimental bias, donors of different ages were randomly spread across the sequencing lanes. Two additional independent replicas of 1 million unique cDNA reads from the same blood draw were analyzed for two donors (one aged 18 to 30 and one aged 80 or older).

At the junction V is shortened by 0 bases and J by 3 bases, with 9 bases in between. Its CDR3 holds 14 amino acids, cysteine through phenylalanine. CDR3 DNA only is kept here, 42 bases in frame from base 1. In the germline V gene, CDR1 corresponds to SGHRS and CDR2 to YFSETQ. Study-wide findings and limitations: As age increased, observed TCR beta diversity per million T cells dropped in a roughly linear way, and a significant reduction was already evident by age 40. Because profiling used bulk unsorted PBMCs, naive and antigen-experienced compartments could not be compared conclusively. Estimates of total diversity based on one million sequenced T cells were regarded as lower bounds and as underestimates. Because the CMV infection status of the donors was unknown, age-related changes in expanded clonotypes may potentially have been confounded. The long-lived group showed more naive CD4+ T cells, fewer expanded clones and increased TCR diversity than the aged group, suggesting age selection. Observed TCR beta diversity correlated strongly with the percentage of naive T cells measured by flow cytometry.

Systemically healthy Caucasian individuals from Russia, approximately 39 in total and aged 6 to 90 years, were included as donors. About 9.8 milliliters of peripheral blood were drawn from each donor into EDTA-treated Vacutainer tubes. Ficoll-Paque density-gradient centrifugation was used to isolate PBMCs, with at least 7 million per sample. Total RNA, at least 6 micrograms per sample, was extracted from PBMCs with Trizol reagent. For every donor, an aliquot of PBMCs went through flow cytometry to measure the percentages of naive CD45RAhigh/CD27high T cells. On this clonotype itself: The antigen it binds to is not known. Per-nucleotide qualities are absent, and no much larger clonotype sits a single base away.

Receptors were amplified or captured by 5' RACE. Sequencing was carried out with an Illumina HiSeq 2500. The second PCR ran for roughly 7 to 12 cycles and used a J-beta primer mix along with a sample-barcoded 5' primer. A unique molecular identifier was introduced onto each TCR beta cDNA molecule by a template-switch 5' adaptor carrying 12 random nucleotides. Each sample yielded at least 3 million CDR3-containing paired-end reads. All of the RNA was converted into first-strand cDNA using the Mint cDNA synthesis kit, with a TRBC-specific oligonucleotide serving as the primer. Following uracil-DNA glycosylase treatment, a first 18-cycle PCR with universal primers M1SS and BC2_uni_R was performed on all cDNA. The study's processing was this. Each sample was normalized by randomly selecting 1 million high-quality reads, each carrying a distinct molecular identifier. Reads with shared molecular identifiers were discarded instead of being binned into consensus sequences. CDR3 identification, clonotype clustering and error correction used MiTCR with a Q25 quality threshold and the strictest error-elimination algorithm. Lower-bound total TCR beta diversity was estimated with a nonparametric unseen species model using Euler transformation. The public sequencing data were trimmed at Q25 with fastp and processed into clonotypes with MiXCR by TCRdb, which kept only in-frame beta chains. Identical CDR3 protein sequences are pooled into one entry, listed with their most common genes and DNA. It is TCRdb's table, rather than the study itself, that gives the V and J calls and clone size. The sample data list 1.5 million to 2 million distinct CDR3 sequences, and roughly 32% of these were observed just once. Together, the top ten hold roughly 12% of the sample.

The sample taken for sequencing was blood. Recombination connected TRBV5-1 to TRBJ1-1; a tentative D call is TRBD1 (5 bases match). The sequence derives from a woman aged 25 to 39 in good health. The base sequence is TGCGCCAGCAGCTTGGGGGGGATCGACACTGAAGCTTTCTTT. Translated, it reads CASSLGGIDTEAFF. Joined to the reference TRBV5-1 and TRBJ1-1 proteins, this CDR3 gives the full variable domain: KAGVTQTPRYLIKTRGQQVTLSCSPISGHRSVSWYQQTPGQGLQFLFEYFSETQRNKGNFPGRFSGRQFSNSRSEMNVSTLELGDSALYLCASSLGGIDTEAFFGQGTRLTVV.